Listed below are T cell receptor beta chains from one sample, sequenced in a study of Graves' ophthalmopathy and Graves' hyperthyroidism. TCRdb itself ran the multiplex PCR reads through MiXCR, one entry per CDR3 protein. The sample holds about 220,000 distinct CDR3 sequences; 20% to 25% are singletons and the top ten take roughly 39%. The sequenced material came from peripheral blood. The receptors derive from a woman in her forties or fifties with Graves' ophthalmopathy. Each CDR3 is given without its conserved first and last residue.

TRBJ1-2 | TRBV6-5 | ASSYVRENGYT
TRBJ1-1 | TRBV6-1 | ASSPTRGLAF
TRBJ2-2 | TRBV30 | AWSVLRAEEAGELF
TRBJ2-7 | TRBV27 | ASNKPDRGTSGMLA
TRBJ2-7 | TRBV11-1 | ASSLGSIDRTTYEQY
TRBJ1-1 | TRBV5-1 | ASSLGQGFRAF
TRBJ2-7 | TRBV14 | ASSQLLAGRYEQY
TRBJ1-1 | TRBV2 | ASSGEGDTEAF
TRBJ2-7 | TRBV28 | ASKSGGGKNEQY
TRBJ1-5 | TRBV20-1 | SATPAGIQPQH
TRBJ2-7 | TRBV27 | ASSLLLSGRSYEQY
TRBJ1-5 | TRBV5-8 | ASSFTGSSNQPQH
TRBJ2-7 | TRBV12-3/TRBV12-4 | ASSSRTSGTYEQY
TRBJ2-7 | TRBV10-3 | AISESIGRGLDEQY
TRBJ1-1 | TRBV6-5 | ASSYSRQNTEAF
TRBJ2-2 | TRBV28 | ASIRWETGELF
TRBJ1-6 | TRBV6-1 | ASSDRLIRTRNSPLH
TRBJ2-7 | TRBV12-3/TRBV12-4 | ASSFRAGGLYEQY
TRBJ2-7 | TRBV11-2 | ASSLVRGSPYEQY
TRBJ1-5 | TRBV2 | ASSEATGEQPQH
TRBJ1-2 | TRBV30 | AWSVWGRASNYGYT
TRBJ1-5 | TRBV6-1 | ASRSSGANQPQH
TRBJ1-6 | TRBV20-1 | SARASRLGGNSPLH
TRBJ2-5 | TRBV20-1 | SAPTIVTGVGETQY
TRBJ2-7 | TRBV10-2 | ASSESLGRYEQY
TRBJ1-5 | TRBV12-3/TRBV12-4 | ASRRDFGQPQH
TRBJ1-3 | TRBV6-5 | ASSYGGGLSGNTIY
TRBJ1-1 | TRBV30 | AWTGGRGWTEAF
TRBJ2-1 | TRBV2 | ARSGTSWDEQF
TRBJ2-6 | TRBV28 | ASTTAGTGANVLT
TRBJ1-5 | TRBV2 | AGTGQGGQPQH
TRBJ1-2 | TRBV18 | ASSPPPPQGAYGYT